One sample yielded the 20 T cell receptor beta chains listed below, sequenced in a study of blood T cell repertoires in COVID-19. The data were produced by immunoSEQ multiplex PCR, yet TCRdb's version contains in-frame clones alone and is incomplete. The sample lists about 190,000 clones; around 84% were seen once. Material: peripheral blood. These receptors were collected from a human donor in a cohort sampled during active COVID-19.

There are many counts of this clone. The CDR3 is CASRRQGSGANVLTF. In DNA, the CDR3 is TGTGCCAGCAGGCGACAGGGCTCTGGGGCCAACGTCCTGACTTTC. This chain links TRBV27 with TRBJ2-6, with 7 bases aligning to TRBD1. Germline V gives CDR1 MNHEY, CDR2 SMNVEV (reference sequence). CDR3 length: 15 residues. The V gene end was trimmed by 6 bases and the J gene end by 0 bases; junction bases not matched to a gene: 2.

The V and J genes are TRBV6-5 and TRBJ2-3; no reliable D call. V was cut by 8 bases and J by 0 bases, with 9 bases left in between. There are 13 residues in the CDR3. Germline V lookup: CDR1 MNHEY, CDR2 SVGAGI. The CDR3 protein is CASGRLSTDTQYF. The DNA of the CDR3 is TGTGCCAGCGGCAGGCTTAGCACAGATACGCAGTATTTT.

A few counts support this clone. This sequence joins TRBV5-5 and TRBJ1-1; a possible D gene is TRBD1 (5 bases). Trimming took 2 bases from V and 5 from J, leaving 13 bases between them. This CDR3 region has 14 residues. Germline V gene sequence: CDR1 SGHKS, CDR2 YYEKEE (reference sequence). This CDR3 is CASSLSEGRTEAFF. Written as DNA, the CDR3 is TGTGCCAGCAGCTTATCGGAGGGGCGAACTGAAGCTTTCTTT.

This clone has only a few counts. The CDR3 spells CASSLGGQPQHF. The CDR3 coding sequence is TGTGCCAGCAGCCTAGGCGGTCAGCCCCAGCATTTT. The rearrangement joins TRBV3-1 (or the pseudogene TRBV3-2) to TRBJ1-5; D uncertain. This CDR3 has 12 amino acids. The ends were cut back, 4 bases at V and 6 bases at J, with 7 bases in the middle. Germline CDR1 and CDR2: LGHDT and YNNKEL (reference sequence).

The genes are TRBV4-2 and TRBJ1-5; 7 bases are a match to TRBD1. The CDR3 is 15 residues long. The V segment lost 6 bases and the J segment 0 bases; nucleotides outside the gene matches: 5. Germline CDR1 and CDR2: LGHNA and YNFKEQ. CDR3: CASRPQGDSNQPQHF. CDR3 nucleotides: TGTGCCAGCAGACCTCAGGGGGATAGCAATCAGCCCCAGCATTTT.

The chain employs TRBV3-1 (or the pseudogene TRBV3-2) and TRBJ1-2; tentative D call: TRBD1 (6 bases). The CDR3 has 12 residues. Per the germline V gene, CDR1 is LGHDT and CDR2 is YNNKEL (reference sequence). Trimming left V 10 bases short and J 4 bases short, with 13 bases between. CDR3 sequence: CATEQGGYGYTF. CDR3 DNA: TGTGCCACCGAACAGGGCGGCTATGGCTACACCTTC.

The chain joins TRBV5-1 to TRBJ2-2; the D is unclear. There are 15 residues in the CDR3. The germline V gene has CDR1 SGHRS and CDR2 YFSETQ. The germline V and J ends were trimmed by 0 bases and 2 bases, with 8 bases remaining between them. The DNA for the CDR3 is TGCGCCAGCAGCTTGGGACACTCCAACACCGGGGAGCTGTTTTTT. Translating it yields CASSLGHSNTGELFF.

The chain carries TRBV19 and TRBJ1-1; no clear D gene. Trimming cost V 7 bases and J 3 bases, with 12 bases left between them. The CDR3 is 13 residues long. Germline V gene sequence: CDR1 LNHDA, CDR2 SQIVND (reference sequence). The CDR3 is CASTQNGYTEAFF. CDR3 bases: TGTGCCAGTACTCAGAACGGGTACACTGAAGCTTTCTTT.

V and J are TRBV7-9 and TRBJ1-4, with 7 nucleotides matching TRBD1. This CDR3 has 15 residues. V was clipped by 5 bases and J by 3 bases; unmatched bases: 6. In germline, CDR1 is SEHNR, CDR2 FQNEAQ (reference sequence). The CDR3 DNA follows: TGTGCCAGCAGCACTACAGGGGTGCCTAATGAAAAACTGTTTTTT. This sequence encodes CASSTTGVPNEKLFF.

V is TRBV5-1 and J is TRBJ2-3; D unresolved. V dropped 2 bases and J dropped 5 bases, with 12 bases sitting between them. Germline loops: CDR1 SGHRS, CDR2 YFSETQ. The CDR3 length is 14 residues. This chain's CDR3 is CASSFNSPGDTQYF. CDR3 DNA sequence: TGCGCCAGCAGCTTCAATTCCCCCGGAGATACGCAGTATTTT.

The rearrangement uses TRBV4-2 and TRBJ2-7, with 8 positions matching TRBD2. The length of the CDR3 is 16 residues. Trimming cost V 4 bases and J 5 bases; bases outside gene matches: 13. CDR1 and CDR2 from the germline V gene are LGHNA and YNFKEQ. The CDR3 loop reads CASSRSLIAGLHEQYF. The CDR3 DNA follows: TGTGCCAGCAGCCGCTCTTTGATAGCGGGACTTCACGAGCAGTACTTC.

This chain connects TRBV9 to TRBJ1-2; 8 nucleotides line up with TRBD1. V lost 3 bases to trimming and J lost 8 bases; unmatched junction nucleotides: 6. The CDR3 is 13 amino acids. Germline CDR1 SGDLS, CDR2 YYNGEE. CDR3 loop: CASSATGGGGYTF. In DNA form, the CDR3 reads TGTGCCAGCAGCGCCACAGGGGGAGGAGGCTACACCTTC.

The rearrangement joins TRBV5-1 to TRBJ1-2; 7 bases map to TRBD1. CDR3 length: 13 amino acids. Trimming removed 4 bases from V and 7 bases from J; junction bases left unmatched: 7. The germline V gene has CDR1 SGHRS and CDR2 YFSETQ. DNA of the CDR3: TGCGCCAGCAGCGATGACAGGGCTGGTGGCTACACCTTC. Encoded protein: CASSDDRAGGYTF.

The rearrangement links TRBV18 to TRBJ1-1; perhaps TRBD1 as D (5 bases). The germline V and J ends were trimmed by 6 bases and 6 bases, with 17 bases remaining between them. Germline loops: CDR1 KGHSH, CDR2 LQKENI. This CDR3 spans 14 amino acids. CDR3 region: CASSRGEPRAEAFF. The CDR3, as DNA: TGTGCCAGCTCCCGGGGGGAACCACGGGCTGAAGCTTTCTTT. Variable domain in full (rest from reference TRBV18 and TRBJ1-1): NAGVMQNPRHLVRRRGQEARLRCSPMKGHSHVYWYRQLPEEGLKFMVYLQKENIIDESGMPKERFSAEFPKEGPSILRIQQVVRGDSAAYFCASSRGEPRAEAFFGQGTRLTVV.

The CDR3: CASSFLSAGGAYEQYV. CDR3 nucleotides: TGTGCCAGCAGCTTTTTGTCAGCAGGGGGCGCGTACGAGCAGTACGTC. This chain uses TRBV7-8 with TRBJ2-7; 8 bases align to TRBD1. The CDR3 has 16 residues. CDR1 and CDR2 (germline): SGHVS, FQNEAQ. With V trimmed by 3 bases and J by 4 bases, 11 bases remained unmatched.

This clone was detected only a few times. The chain recombines TRBV5-1 with TRBJ1-1, with 8 bases aligning to TRBD1. There are 16 residues in the CDR3. Germline values: CDR1 SGHRS, CDR2 YFSETQ. V lost 0 bases to trimming and J lost 7 bases; unmatched junction nucleotides: 11. CDR3 sequence reads: CASSLVPIQGASEAFF. In DNA, the CDR3 is TGCGCCAGCAGCTTGGTCCCCATCCAGGGGGCTAGTGAAGCTTTCTTT.

The CDR3 loop is CASGQGSTDTQYF. The DNA for the CDR3 is TGTGCCAGTGGACAGGGGTCGACAGATACGCAGTATTTT. The chain combines TRBV19 with TRBJ2-3; TRBD1 matches 9 bases. Germline V gene lookup returns CDR1 LNHDA and CDR2 SQIVND (reference sequence). The CDR3 contains 13 residues. V trimming: 8 bases; J trimming: 3 bases; junction bases outside the gene matches: 3. Together with reference TRBV19 and TRBJ2-3, the CDR3 gives the full variable domain: DGGITQSPKYLFRKEGQNVTLSCEQNLNHDAMYWYRQDPGQGLRLIYYSQIVNDFQKGDIAEGYSVSREKKESFPLTVTSAQKNPTAFYLCASGQGSTDTQYFGPGTRLTVL.

V usage is TRBV2 and J usage is TRBJ1-2; possible D gene TRBD1, 6 bases. V lost 6 bases and J 8 bases, leaving 16 bases between the germline ends. Looked up from germline, CDR1 is SNHLY and CDR2 is FYNNEI. The CDR3 spans 13 residues. CDR3 protein: CASRAGQSKGYTF. The DNA for the CDR3 is TGTGCCAGCAGAGCCGGACAGTCGAAGGGCTACACCTTC.

As concerns this clone: The same CDR3 can be traced to other DNA sequences in this sample. V gene TRBV5-1 combines with J gene TRBJ2-5, with 10 nucleotides matching TRBD2. The germline V gene encodes CDR1 SGHRS and CDR2 YFSETQ. The CDR3 spans 16 residues. The V gene end was trimmed by 0 bases and the J gene end by 5 bases; junction bases not matched to a gene: 7. DNA for the CDR3: TGCGCCAGCAGCTTGGGGCTAGCGGGGGTTGGGGAGACCCAGTACTTC. Translated, it gives CASSLGLAGVGETQYF.

This rearrangement joins TRBV9 to TRBJ1-1; weak D call: TRBD1 (6 bases). Trimming pared 0 bases from V and 1 base from J, leaving 10 bases between. Per germline, CDR1 SGDLS and CDR2 YYNGEE. The CDR3 contains 15 residues. The CDR3 DNA follows: TGTGCCAGCAGCGTAGAGGGGGGGCCGAACACTGAAGCTTTCTTT. This sequence encodes CASSVEGGPNTEAFF.